These T cell receptor beta chains were read from a single sample in a study of OX40 agonist ivuxolimab in advanced cancers. Generated by immunoSEQ multiplex PCR, the TCRdb table keeps only in-frame clones and is missing some. Of roughly 92,000 clones listed, around 90% are singletons. Source: CD4+ or CD8+ T cells sorted from blood, taken in a trial of the OX40 agonist ivuxolimab. The receptors derive from an adult with an advanced solid tumor such as melanoma, head and neck, liver or kidney cancer. Both conserved end residues are part of each CDR3. A D gene is named only where the DNA matches it firmly. Clone size is shown for a subset of rows, as once, few, many or a class of expanded clone.

j_call clone_size cdr3_length d_call v_call cdr3_nt cdr3_aa
TRBJ2-2 - 16 TRBD2 TRBV19 TGTGCCAGTAGTATTTTAGCGGGAGCTGCCACCGGGGAGCTGTTTTTT CASSILAGAATGELFF
TRBJ1-5 few 14 TRBD1 TRBV2 TGTGCCAGCAGTGGACAGGGCGACAATCAGCCCCAGCATTTT CASSGQGDNQPQHF
TRBJ1-2 once 13 - TRBV29-1 TGCAGCGCTGAAGCCACGGGAGTTTATGGCTACACCTTC CSAEATGVYGYTF
TRBJ1-1 few 15 - TRBV5-1 TGCGCCAGCAGCTCTGGGACATATGTGAACACTGAAGCTTTCTTT CASSSGTYVNTEAFF
TRBJ1-2 - 15 - TRBV5-6 TGTGCCAGCAGCTTGGGGGTAGGCAACTCCTATGGCTACACCTTC CASSLGVGNSYGYTF
TRBJ2-3 - 14 - TRBV5-1 TGCGCCAGCAGCTTCAGGGCGAGCACAGATACGCAGTATTTT CASSFRASTDTQYF
TRBJ2-3 - 19 TRBD2 TRBV7-9 TGTGCCAGCAGCTCCCCGAGGCTAGCGGGGGTGGCTGGCACAGATACGCAGTATTTT CASSSPRLAGVAGTDTQYF
TRBJ2-1 - 16 TRBD2 TRBV28 TGTGCCAGCAGTACCGGGACGGGAGGCCCCTACAATGAGCAGTTCTTC CASSTGTGGPYNEQFF
TRBJ2-2 - 15 TRBD1 TRBV25-1 TGTGCCGGACGTATTGGACAGGCGAACACCGGGGAGCTGTTTTTT CAGRIGQANTGELFF
TRBJ2-3 - 15 - TRBV10-3 TGTGCCATCAGCTCTGGATCCGCTGTCGCAGATACGCAGTATTTT CAISSGSAVADTQYF
TRBJ1-5 - 14 - TRBV6-1 TGTGCCAGCAGTGAAAGTGGCAAGGATCAGCCCCAGCATTTT CASSESGKDQPQHF
TRBJ1-5 once 13 - TRBV30 TGTGCCTTTGGACAACTTAGCAATCAGCCCCAGCATTTT CAFGQLSNQPQHF
TRBJ1-2 - 13 - TRBV30 TGTGCCTGGGGAGGGGTTCCAAACTATGGCTACACCTTC CAWGGVPNYGYTF
TRBJ2-1 once 15 TRBD2 TRBV7-2 TGTGCCAGCAAACTAGCGGGGGGATACTACAATGAGCAGTTCTTC CASKLAGGYYNEQFF
TRBJ2-7 - 15 - TRBV28 TGTGCCAGCAGTTTTAGCACAGGACCTACCTACGAGCAGTACTTC CASSFSTGPTYEQYF
TRBJ2-3 - 19 TRBD1 TRBV9 TGTGCCAGCAGTATCGCTACTCCTCGTCCCGGGACAGGGGGAGATACGCAGTATTTT CASSIATPRPGTGGDTQYF
TRBJ2-5 once 14 - TRBV5-6 TGTGCCAGCAGCTTGGACGGCAGGAGAGAGACCCAGTACTTC CASSLDGRRETQYF
TRBJ1-4 - 14 - TRBV5-4 TGTGCCAGCAGCTTACAGGGAAAAGCTGAAAAACTGTTTTTT CASSLQGKAEKLFF
TRBJ2-7 - 12 - TRBV29-1 TGCAGCGTTCGGACCAGGCCCTACGAGCAGTACTTC CSVRTRPYEQYF
TRBJ2-2 - 12 - TRBV5-1 TGCGCCAGCAGTTTGGCAGGGGGGGAGCTGTTTTTT CASSLAGGELFF
TRBJ2-5 - 18 TRBD2 TRBV30 TGTGCCGGGGGGAGGGGACTAGCGGGGGCACTTTGGGGAGAGACCCAGTACTTC CAGGRGLAGALWGETQYF
TRBJ1-1 - 11 - TRBV5-1 TGCGCCAGCAGCCTGGGGACAGAAGCTTTCTTT CASSLGTEAFF
TRBJ1-3 - 12 - TRBV18 TGTGCCAGCTCACCATGGCAGGACACCATATATTTT CASSPWQDTIYF
TRBJ2-4 once 14 - TRBV7-8 TGTGCCAGCAGCCGCGTTATGGGGGAAAACATTCAGTACTTC CASSRVMGENIQYF
TRBJ2-7 - 15 - TRBV7-6 TGTGCCAGCAGCTTAGGCGCAGGGGAAGCCTACGAGCAGTACTTC CASSLGAGEAYEQYF
TRBJ2-1 - 14 - TRBV18 TGTGCCAGCTCACCGGGGCGGTTAGGCGATGAGCAGTTCTTC CASSPGRLGDEQFF
TRBJ2-7 - 14 - TRBV7-2 TGTGCCAGCAGCTTAGGGTATAGTGACAGGAAAATAAACTTC CASSLGYSDRKINF
TRBJ2-1 - 18 TRBD2 TRBV11-3 TGTGCCAGACAGGTTAGGGAGGCACGGGAGGGCCTGTGCAATGAGCAGTTCTTC CARQVREAREGLCNEQFF
TRBJ2-1 - 17 TRBD1 TRBV7-8 TGTGCCAGCAGCTTAGGGGACAGGTTTAGCTCCTACAATGAGCAGTTCTTC CASSLGDRFSSYNEQFF
TRBJ1-2 few 12 - TRBV18 TGTGCCAGCTCACCTGACGGGGATAGCTACACCTTC CASSPDGDSYTF
TRBJ2-4 - 15 - TRBV30 TGTGCCTGGAAGGGGGGGACCGGGCCCAAAAACATTCAGTACTTC CAWKGGTGPKNIQYF
TRBJ2-5 - 13 - TRBV19 TGTGCCACCGAATCAGCAGGGAGGGAGACCCAGTACTTC CATESAGRETQYF
TRBJ2-1 - 16 - TRBV19 TGTGCCAGTAGTATAATCGGGGCAGGGGACTTAGGTGAGCAGTTCTTC CASSIIGAGDLGEQFF
TRBJ1-4 - 18 - TRBV4-1 TGCGCCAGCAGCCAAGCGTTTAGTAGGCAGGGACTTAATGAAAAACTGTTTTTT CASSQAFSRQGLNEKLFF
TRBJ1-5 few 14 - TRBV6-5 TGTGCCAGCAGTTACGCTGGAGGCAATCAGCCCCAGCATTTT CASSYAGGNQPQHF
TRBJ1-1 few 11 - TRBV10-3 TGTGCCATCAGTGGACAGGCGGAAGCTTTCTTT CAISGQAEAFF
TRBJ1-5 - 16 - TRBV19 TGTGCCAGTAGTAGTCGGGGGGGTTTGGGCAATCAGCCCCAGCATTTT CASSSRGGLGNQPQHF
TRBJ2-1 - 15 TRBD2 TRBV2 TGTGCCAGCAGAAGACTAGCGGGGGCTGGGAATGAGCAGTTCTTC CASRRLAGAGNEQFF
TRBJ2-1 - 15 TRBD1 TRBV5-1 TGCGCCAGCAGCTTGGCACGGACAGGTTACAATGAGCAGTTCTTC CASSLARTGYNEQFF
TRBJ1-4 - 14 - TRBV7-9 TGTGCCAGCACCCAGAAGCAGAGTAATGAAAAACTGTTTTTT CASTQKQSNEKLFF
TRBJ2-7 - 12 - TRBV29-1 TGCAGCGTTGCCCAGGGCTCCTACGAGCAGTACTTC CSVAQGSYEQYF
TRBJ2-5 - 11 - TRBV6-1 TGTGCCAGCAGTGAATCAAGGGCCCAGTACTTC CASSESRAQYF